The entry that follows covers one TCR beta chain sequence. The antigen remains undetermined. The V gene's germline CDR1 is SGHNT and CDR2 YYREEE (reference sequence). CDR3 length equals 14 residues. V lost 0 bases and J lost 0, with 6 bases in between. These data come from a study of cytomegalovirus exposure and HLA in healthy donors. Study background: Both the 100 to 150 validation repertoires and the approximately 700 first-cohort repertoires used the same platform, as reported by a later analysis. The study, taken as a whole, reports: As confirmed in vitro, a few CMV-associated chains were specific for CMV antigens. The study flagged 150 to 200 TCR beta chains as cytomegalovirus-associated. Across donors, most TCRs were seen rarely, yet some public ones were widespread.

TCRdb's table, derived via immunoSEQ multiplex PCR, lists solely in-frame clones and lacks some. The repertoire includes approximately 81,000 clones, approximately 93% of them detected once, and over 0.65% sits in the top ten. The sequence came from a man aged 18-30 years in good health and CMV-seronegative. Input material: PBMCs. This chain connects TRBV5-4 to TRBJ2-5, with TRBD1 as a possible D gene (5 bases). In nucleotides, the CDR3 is TGTGCCAGCAGCTTGGGACAGAACCAAGAGACCCAGTACTTC. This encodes CASSLGQNQETQYF.